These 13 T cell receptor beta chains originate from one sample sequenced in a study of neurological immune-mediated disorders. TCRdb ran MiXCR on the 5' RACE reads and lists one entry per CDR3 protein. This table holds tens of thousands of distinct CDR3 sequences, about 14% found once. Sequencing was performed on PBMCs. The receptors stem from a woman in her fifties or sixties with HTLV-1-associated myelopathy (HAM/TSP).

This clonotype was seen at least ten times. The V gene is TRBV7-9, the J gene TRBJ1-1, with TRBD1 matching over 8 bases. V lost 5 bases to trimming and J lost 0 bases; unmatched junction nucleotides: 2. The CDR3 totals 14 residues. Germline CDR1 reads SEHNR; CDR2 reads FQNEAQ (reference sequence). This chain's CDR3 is CASSQGAVNTEAFF. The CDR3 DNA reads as TGTGCCAGCAGCCAGGGGGCTGTGAACACTGAAGCTTTCTTT.

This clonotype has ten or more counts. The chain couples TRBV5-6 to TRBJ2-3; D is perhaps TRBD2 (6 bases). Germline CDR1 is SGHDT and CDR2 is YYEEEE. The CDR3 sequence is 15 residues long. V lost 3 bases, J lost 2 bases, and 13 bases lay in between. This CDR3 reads CASSSLASDTDTQYF. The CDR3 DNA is TGTGCCAGCAGCTCCCTAGCGTCCGACACAGATACGCAGTATTTT.

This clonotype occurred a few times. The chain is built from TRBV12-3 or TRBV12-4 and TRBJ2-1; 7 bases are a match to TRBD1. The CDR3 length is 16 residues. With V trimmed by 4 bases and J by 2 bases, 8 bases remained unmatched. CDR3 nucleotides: TGTGCCAGCAGTTCCCTAACAGGGGCACCCTACAATGAGCAGTTCTTC. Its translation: CASSSLTGAPYNEQFF.

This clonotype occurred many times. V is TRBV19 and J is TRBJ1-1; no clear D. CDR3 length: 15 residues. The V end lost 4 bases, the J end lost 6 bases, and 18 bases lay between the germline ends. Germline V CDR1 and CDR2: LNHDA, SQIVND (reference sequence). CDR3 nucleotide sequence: TGTGCCAGTAGTACCCTTGGGCGCGGTTATGCTGAAGCTTTCTTT. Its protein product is CASSTLGRGYAEAFF.

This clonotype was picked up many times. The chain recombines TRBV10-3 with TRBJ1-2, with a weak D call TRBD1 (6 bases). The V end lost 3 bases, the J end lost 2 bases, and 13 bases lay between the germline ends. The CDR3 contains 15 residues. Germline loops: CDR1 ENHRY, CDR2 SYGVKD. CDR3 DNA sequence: TGTGCCATCAGTGAAGCAGGGGCGAAAAACTATGGCTACACCTTC. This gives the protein CAISEAGAKNYGYTF.

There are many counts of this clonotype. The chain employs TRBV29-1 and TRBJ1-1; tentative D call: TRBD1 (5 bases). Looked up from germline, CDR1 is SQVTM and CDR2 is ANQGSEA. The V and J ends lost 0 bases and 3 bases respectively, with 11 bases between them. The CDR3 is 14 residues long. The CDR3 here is CSVEDTGAYTEAFF. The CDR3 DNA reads TGCAGCGTTGAAGACACCGGGGCCTACACTGAAGCTTTCTTT.

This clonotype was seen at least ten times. CDR3 region: CASSLQVAGTYEQYF. The CDR3 region has the DNA TGTGCCAGCAGCTTACAGGTGGCAGGGACCTACGAGCAGTACTTC. V is TRBV7-2 and J is TRBJ2-7; D might be TRBD1 (5 bases). The CDR3 has 15 residues. Trimming stripped 2 bases from V and 2 bases from J, with 13 bases between. Germline V gene data show CDR1 as SGHTA and CDR2 as FQGNSA.

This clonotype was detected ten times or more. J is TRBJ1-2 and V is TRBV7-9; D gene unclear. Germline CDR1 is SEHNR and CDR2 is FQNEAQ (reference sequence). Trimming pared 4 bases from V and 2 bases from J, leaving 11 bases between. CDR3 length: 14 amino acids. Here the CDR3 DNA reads TGTGCCAGCAGCTCACCCGGGAGGAACTATGGCTACACCTTC. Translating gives CASSSPGRNYGYTF.

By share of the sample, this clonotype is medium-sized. Here the CDR3 reads CASSLDRASAQYF. DNA of the CDR3: TGTGCCAGCAGTTTAGACCGGGCTAGCGCGCAGTATTTT. The chain is built from TRBV12-3 or TRBV12-4 and TRBJ2-3, with D possibly matching TRBD2 (6 bases). V shed 1 base and J shed 10 bases, with 12 bases lying between them. This CDR3 has 13 residues.

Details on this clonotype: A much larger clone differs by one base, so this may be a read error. The CDR3 loop reads CSARGANNQTQHF. CDR3 nucleotides: TGCAGTGCTAGGGGGGCTAACAATCAGACCCAGCATTTT. The rearrangement links TRBV20-1 to TRBJ1-5; D is perhaps TRBD1 (6 bases). The CDR3 has 13 residues. In germline, CDR1 is DFQATT, CDR2 SNEGSKA (reference sequence).

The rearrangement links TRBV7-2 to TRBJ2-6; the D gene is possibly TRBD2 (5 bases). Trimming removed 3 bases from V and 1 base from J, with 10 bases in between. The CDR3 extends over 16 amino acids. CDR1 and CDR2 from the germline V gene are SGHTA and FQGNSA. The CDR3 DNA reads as TGTGCCAGCAGCTTGAGTGGCGGGTCTGGGGCCAACGTCCTGACTTTC. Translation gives CASSLSGGSGANVLTF.

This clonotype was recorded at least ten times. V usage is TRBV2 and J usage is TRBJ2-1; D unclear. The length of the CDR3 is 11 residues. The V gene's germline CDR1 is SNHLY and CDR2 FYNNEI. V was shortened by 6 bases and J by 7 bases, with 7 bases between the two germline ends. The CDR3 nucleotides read TGTGCCAGCAGAGGTGGAAATGAGCAGTTCTTC. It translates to CASRGGNEQFF.

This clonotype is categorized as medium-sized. The CDR3 nucleotides are TGTGCCACCAGCAGAGACGGGGGGGGCACAGATACGCAGTATTTT. Residues: CATSRDGGGTDTQYF. This chain connects TRBV15 to TRBJ2-3; TRBD2 matches at 8 bases. The length of the CDR3 is 15 residues. In germline, CDR1 is LNHNV, CDR2 YYDKDF (reference sequence). V dropped 0 bases and J dropped 1; count of bases not matched to a gene: 0.